The 19 T cell receptor beta chains below were found in one sample sequenced in a study of CD8 T cells in ankylosing spondylitis. Each CDR3 protein gets one entry after TCRdb re-called the 5' RACE reads with MiXCR. There are around 330,000 distinct CDR3 sequences in the sample; under 14% occur only once, and roughly 9.2% lies in the top ten. The source material was blood, either unsorted or a sorted T cell fraction (not recorded which). The receptors derive from a female donor with ankylosing spondylitis or in good health (not recorded which).

This clonotype was detected many times. This chain links TRBV20-1 with TRBJ2-1; the D gene is possibly TRBD2 (5 bases). V lost 4 bases and J 4 bases, leaving 11 bases between the germline ends. Germline CDR1 is DFQATT and CDR2 is SNEGSKA (reference sequence). This CDR3 spans 13 amino acids. CDR3: CSATWTVYNEQFF. The CDR3 nucleotides are TGCAGTGCTACCTGGACTGTTTACAATGAGCAGTTCTTC.

This chain links TRBV9 with TRBJ2-5, with TRBD2 matching over 12 bases. The CDR3 totals 18 residues. Germline V gene sequence: CDR1 SGDLS, CDR2 YYNGEE. V was pared by 3 bases and J by 5 bases, with 14 bases of the junction left unmatched. CDR3 bases: TGTGCCAGCAGCGAGGGTCTAACGACTAGCGGGAGAGGGGAGACCCAGTACTTC. Translation gives CASSEGLTTSGRGETQYF.

The rearrangement links TRBV2 to TRBJ1-1; 12 bases agree with TRBD1. The CDR3 consists of 13 residues. V lost 7 bases, J lost 4 bases, and 1 base stayed unmatched. CDR1 SNHLY and CDR2 FYNNEI come from the germline V gene. The chain's CDR3 is CASKGQGATEAFF. CDR3 nucleotides: TGTGCCAGCAAGGGACAGGGGGCCACTGAAGCTTTCTTT.

This clonotype was observed at least ten times. V is TRBV6-1 and J is TRBJ1-6; D call uncertain. Trimming removed 3 bases at V and 6 bases at J, with 6 bases between. Germline V lookup: CDR1 MNHNS, CDR2 SASEGT. CDR3 length: 13 amino acids. The CDR3 reads CASSDTVNSPLHF. The CDR3 nucleotides are TGTGCCAGCAGTGACACGGTTAATTCACCCCTCCACTTT.

This chain connects TRBV5-6 to TRBJ2-3; the match to TRBD2 covers 11 bases. CDR3 size: 17 residues. Trimming cost V 0 bases and J 5 bases; bases outside gene matches: 8. Germline V CDR1 and CDR2: SGHDT, YYEEEE. The CDR3 DNA reads as TGTGCCAGCAGCTTGGTTAGCGGGGGGGCCCGAGGAGATACGCAGTATTTT. Translated, it gives CASSLVSGGARGDTQYF.

The rearrangement links TRBV5-1 to TRBJ1-1, with 10 bases lining up with TRBD1. The CDR3 contains 14 residues. The J segment lost 6 bases and the V segment lost 5 bases, leaving 7 bases of the junction unmatched. Germline loops: CDR1 SGHRS, CDR2 YFSETQ. The CDR3 sequence: CASSQSGTGAEAFF. CDR3 nucleotide sequence: TGCGCCAGCAGTCAATCCGGGACAGGGGCTGAAGCTTTCTTT.

This clonotype was seen repeatedly, ten times or more. The V call is TRBV5-1, the J call TRBJ2-7, with D possibly being TRBD1 (6 bases). Germline CDR1 reads SGHRS; CDR2 reads YFSETQ. This CDR3 contains 15 residues. Trimming stripped 4 bases from V and 2 bases from J, with 16 bases between. In DNA, the CDR3 is TGCGCCAGCAGCCCAACCGGGACACTTGCCTACGAGCAGTACTTC. It is translated as CASSPTGTLAYEQYF.

The chain links TRBV6-2 or TRBV6-3 to TRBJ2-2; no clear D. The CDR3 is 14 residues long. The V and J ends lost 5 bases and 7 bases respectively, with 14 bases between them. Germline V gene sequence: CDR1 MNHEY, CDR2 SVGEGT. The DNA of the CDR3 is TGTGCCAGCAGTCCCCTTCTATTGGGCGGGGAGCTGTTTTTT. Amino acids: CASSPLLLGGELFF.

This clonotype was seen repeatedly, ten times or more. The V call is TRBV11-2, the J call TRBJ2-7, with a possible D match to TRBD2 (6 bases). This CDR3 comprises 16 residues. The germline V and J ends were trimmed by 1 base and 2 bases, with 15 bases remaining between them. Looked up from germline, CDR1 is SGHAT and CDR2 is FQNNGV. The CDR3 sequence: CASSLGLLATPYEQYF. CDR3 nucleotide sequence: TGTGCCAGCAGCTTAGGCCTCCTAGCGACTCCCTACGAGCAGTACTTC.

Many counts were recorded for this clonotype. CDR3 sequence reads: CSASSTDYLANYGYTF. In DNA, the CDR3 is TGCAGTGCTAGCTCCACCGATTATCTTGCTAACTATGGCTACACCTTC. This sequence joins TRBV20-1 and TRBJ1-2; no clear D. Per the germline V gene, CDR1 is DFQATT and CDR2 is SNEGSKA (reference sequence). V lost 3 bases and J 0 bases, leaving 17 bases between the germline ends. The CDR3 runs to 16 residues.

This clonotype was seen a few times. The rearrangement links TRBV27 to TRBJ2-3; no reliable D call. Germline values: CDR1 MNHEY, CDR2 SMNVEV (reference sequence). The CDR3 is 14 amino acids. V lost 5 bases, J lost 8 bases, and 17 bases lay in between. CDR3 loop: CASSPSSGFRTQYF. In nucleotides, the CDR3 is TGTGCCAGCAGTCCTTCAAGTGGGTTCCGTACGCAGTATTTT.

This clonotype came up many times. The J gene is TRBJ2-5, the V gene TRBV10-3, with D uncertain. The CDR3 runs 15 residues. The germline CDR1 and CDR2 sequences are ENHRY and SYGVKD. Trimming removed 0 bases from V and 0 bases from J, with 8 bases in between. Here the CDR3 reads CAISESREYQETQYF. CDR3 in DNA: TGTGCCATCAGTGAGTCTCGAGAATACCAAGAGACCCAGTACTTC.

This clonotype came up many times. The chain employs TRBV3-1 and TRBJ2-1; the match to TRBD2 covers 10 bases. The junction had 1 base not matched to a gene; V was cut back by 4 bases and J by 1 base. Germline V gene lookup returns CDR1 LGHDT and CDR2 YNNKEL (reference sequence). The CDR3 runs 15 residues. The CDR3 bases are TGTGCCAGCAGCCGTAGCGGGGGGTCCTACAATGAGCAGTTCTTC. It yields the protein CASSRSGGSYNEQFF.

This clonotype has ten or more counts. This rearrangement joins TRBV29-1 to TRBJ1-1; D is undetermined. V lost 5 bases to trimming and J lost 5 bases, with 12 bases between them. The germline V gene encodes CDR1 SQVTM and CDR2 ANQGSEA. The CDR3 loop spans 12 amino acids. CDR3 in amino acids: CSVKGGATEAFF. The CDR3, as DNA: TGCAGCGTTAAGGGAGGAGCGACTGAAGCTTTCTTT.

The sample holds a few counts of this clonotype. The rearrangement links TRBV7-2 to TRBJ2-3, with D possibly matching TRBD1 (5 bases). The germline V gene has CDR1 SGHTA and CDR2 FQGNSA. Trimming shortened V by 1 base and J by 0 bases, and 8 bases separated the two germline ends. The CDR3 sequence is 15 residues long. Here the CDR3 DNA reads TGTGCCAGCAGCTTAGACAGGAGAAGCACAGATACGCAGTATTTT. Its protein is CASSLDRRSTDTQYF.

The table lists this clonotype with many counts. The rearrangement uses TRBV29-1 and TRBJ1-2, with 10 bases identical to TRBD1. V was pared by 5 bases and J by 4 bases, with 7 bases of the junction left unmatched. This CDR3 is built from 14 residues. Germline V gene data show CDR1 as SQVTM and CDR2 as ANQGSEA. The CDR3 here is CSVTGQGHTYGYTF. CDR3 coding DNA: TGCAGCGTTACGGGACAGGGGCACACCTATGGCTACACCTTC.

This clonotype came up many times. The chain links TRBV5-1 to TRBJ1-2, with D hard to call. Between the trimmed V and J ends, which lost 5 bases and 3 bases, there was a span of 11 bases. The length of the CDR3 is 13 residues. Germline V gives CDR1 SGHRS, CDR2 YFSETQ. The DNA for the CDR3 is TGCGCCAGCAGTTCCGGGTCGGACTATGGCTACACCTTC. As protein: CASSSGSDYGYTF.

J is TRBJ2-6 and V is TRBV29-1; D not certain. Trimming removed 7 bases at V and 1 base at J, with 5 bases between. The length of the CDR3 is 12 residues. CDR1 is SQVTM and CDR2 is ANQGSEA in the germline V gene. For the CDR3, the DNA is TGCAGCGCCGAATCTGGGGCCAACGTCCTGACTTTC. Its protein product is CSAESGANVLTF.

This clonotype showed up many times. This chain connects TRBV28 to TRBJ2-7; D perhaps matches TRBD2 (5 bases). The CDR3 has 17 amino acids. The V end was cut by 4 bases, the J end by 3 bases, with 22 bases between. Germline V lookup: CDR1 MDHEN, CDR2 SYDVKM. CDR3 sequence: CASSYSLSGEEGYEQYF. The CDR3 nucleotides are TGTGCCAGCAGTTACTCACTTTCCGGGGAAGAGGGCTACGAGCAGTACTTC.